This T cell receptor (beta chain) was obtained from a study of post-analysis software for immune sequencing data. Looking at the study overall: Included among the disease courses, which were recorded for the cohort, were relapsing-remitting, secondary progressive and progressive-relapsing multiple sclerosis. Notes on the study in general: Significantly lower normalized Chao1 diversity was seen in multiple sclerosis patients than in controls. Under F measure analysis, samples from one preparation batch co-clustered strongly. In patients, five or six TRBV segments were more frequent than in controls, with TRBV5-6, TRBV5-1 and TRBV20-1 among them.

The germline V gene has CDR1 MNHNS and CDR2 SASEGT. Trimming shortened V by 8 bases and J by 5 bases, and 19 bases separated the two germline ends. The CDR3 sequence is 14 residues long. This clonotype was detected only a few times. As yet, its antigen is unknown. The TCR beta cDNA libraries carried unique molecular identifiers. Each batch of roughly 1 to 10 million T cells produced roughly 0.5 million cDNA molecules. Using its own MiXCR run on the PCR reads, TCRdb lists one record per CDR3 protein. The data contain roughly 800,000 distinct CDR3 sequences, roughly half of them seen just once; the ten biggest clones take up over 4%.

The TCR sequence derives from a girl aged 10 to 17 with multiple sclerosis. The chain combines TRBV6-1 with TRBJ2-7, with a weak D call TRBD1 (5 bases). The sequenced material came from blood. This CDR3 is CASGARWGQDEQYF. The CDR3 DNA reads TGTGCCAGCGGGGCTCGGTGGGGCCAAGACGAGCAGTACTTC.